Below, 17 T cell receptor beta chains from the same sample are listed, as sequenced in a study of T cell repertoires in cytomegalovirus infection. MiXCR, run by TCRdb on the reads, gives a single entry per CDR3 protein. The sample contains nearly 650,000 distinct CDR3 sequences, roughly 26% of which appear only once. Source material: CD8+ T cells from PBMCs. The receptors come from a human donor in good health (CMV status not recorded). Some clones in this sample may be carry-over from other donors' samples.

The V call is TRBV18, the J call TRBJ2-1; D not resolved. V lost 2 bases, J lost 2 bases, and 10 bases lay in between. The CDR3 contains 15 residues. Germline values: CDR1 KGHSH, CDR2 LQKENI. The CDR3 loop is CASSPGIGTYNEQFF. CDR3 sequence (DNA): TGTGCCAGCTCACCAGGGATTGGGACCTACAATGAGCAGTTCTTC.

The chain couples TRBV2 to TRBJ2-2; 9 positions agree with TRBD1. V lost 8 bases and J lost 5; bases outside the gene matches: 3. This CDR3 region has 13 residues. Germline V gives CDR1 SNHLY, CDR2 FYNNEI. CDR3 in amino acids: CASWTGATGELFF. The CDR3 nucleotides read TGTGCCAGCTGGACAGGGGCGACCGGGGAGCTGTTTTTT. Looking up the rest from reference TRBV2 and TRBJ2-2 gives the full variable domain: EPEVTQTPSHQVTQMGQEVILRCVPISNHLYFYWYRQILGQKVEFLVSFYNNEISEKSEIFDDQFSVERPDGSNFTLKIRSTKLEDSAMYFCASWTGATGELFFGEGSRLTVL.

The CDR3 sequence: CASSSSVANYGYTF. CDR3 DNA sequence: TGTGCCAGCAGTTCCAGTGTCGCTAACTATGGCTACACCTTC. The chain has TRBV6-8 and TRBJ1-2, with D hard to call. V gave up 4 bases and J gave up 0 bases, with 9 bases separating them. Germline V gene data show CDR1 as MNHGY and CDR2 as SAAAGT. The CDR3 is 14 residues long.

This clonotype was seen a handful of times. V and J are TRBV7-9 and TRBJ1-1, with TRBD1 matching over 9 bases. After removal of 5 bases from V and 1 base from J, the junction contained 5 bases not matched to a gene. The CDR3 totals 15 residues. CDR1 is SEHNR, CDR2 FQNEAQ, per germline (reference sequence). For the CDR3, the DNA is TGTGCCAGCAGCGATTGGGACAGGGAGAACACTGAAGCTTTCTTT. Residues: CASSDWDRENTEAFF.

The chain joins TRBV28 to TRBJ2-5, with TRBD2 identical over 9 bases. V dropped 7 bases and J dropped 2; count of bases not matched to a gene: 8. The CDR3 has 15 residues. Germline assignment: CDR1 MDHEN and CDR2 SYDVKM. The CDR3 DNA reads TGTGCCAGCACCCGACTAGCGGAACGTCAAGAGACCCAGTACTTC. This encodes CASTRLAERQETQYF.

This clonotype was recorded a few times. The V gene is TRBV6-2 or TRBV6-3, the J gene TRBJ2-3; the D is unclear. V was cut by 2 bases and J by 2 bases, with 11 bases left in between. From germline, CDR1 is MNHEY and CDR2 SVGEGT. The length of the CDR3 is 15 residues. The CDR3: CASSYEDSHTDTQYF. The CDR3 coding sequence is TGTGCCAGCAGTTACGAGGATTCCCACACAGATACGCAGTATTTT.

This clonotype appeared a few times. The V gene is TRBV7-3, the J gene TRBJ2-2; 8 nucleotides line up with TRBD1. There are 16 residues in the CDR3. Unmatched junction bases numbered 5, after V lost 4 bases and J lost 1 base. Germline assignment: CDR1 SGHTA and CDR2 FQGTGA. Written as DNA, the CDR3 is TGTGCCAGCAGCTCGAGGACAGGGCTGAACACCGGGGAGCTGTTTTTT. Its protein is CASSSRTGLNTGELFF. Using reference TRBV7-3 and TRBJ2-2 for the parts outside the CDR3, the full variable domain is GAGVSQTPSNKVTEKGKYVELRCDPISGHTALYWYRQSLGQGPEFLIYFQGTGAADDSGLPNDRFFAVRPEGSVSTLKIQRTERGDSAVYLCASSSRTGLNTGELFFGEGSRLTVL.

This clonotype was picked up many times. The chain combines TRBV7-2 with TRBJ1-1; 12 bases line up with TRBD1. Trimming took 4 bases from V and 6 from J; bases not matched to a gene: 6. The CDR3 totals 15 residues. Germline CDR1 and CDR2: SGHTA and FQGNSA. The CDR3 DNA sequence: TGTGCCAGCAGCTCTCGGGACAGGGGGCGGGCTGAAGCTTTCTTT. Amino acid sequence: CASSSRDRGRAEAFF.

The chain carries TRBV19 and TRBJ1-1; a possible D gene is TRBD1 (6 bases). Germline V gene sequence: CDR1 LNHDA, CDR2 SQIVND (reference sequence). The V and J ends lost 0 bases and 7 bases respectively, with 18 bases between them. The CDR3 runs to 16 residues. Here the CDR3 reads CASSIDLWAGELEAFF. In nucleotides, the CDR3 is TGTGCCAGTAGTATAGATCTATGGGCAGGGGAACTTGAAGCTTTCTTT.

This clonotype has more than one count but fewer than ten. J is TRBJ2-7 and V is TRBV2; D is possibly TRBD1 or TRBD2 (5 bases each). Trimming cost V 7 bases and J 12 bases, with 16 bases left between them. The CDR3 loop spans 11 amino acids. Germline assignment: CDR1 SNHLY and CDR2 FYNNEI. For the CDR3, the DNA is TGTGCCAGCACAGGGAGCGACGAAGGGTACGTC. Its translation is CASTGSDEGYV.

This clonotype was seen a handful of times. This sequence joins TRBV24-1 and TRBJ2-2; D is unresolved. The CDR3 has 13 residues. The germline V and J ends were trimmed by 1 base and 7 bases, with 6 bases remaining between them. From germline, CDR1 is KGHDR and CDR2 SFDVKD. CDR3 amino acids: CATSDFRDGELFF. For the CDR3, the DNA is TGTGCCACCAGTGATTTCCGTGACGGGGAGCTGTTTTTT.

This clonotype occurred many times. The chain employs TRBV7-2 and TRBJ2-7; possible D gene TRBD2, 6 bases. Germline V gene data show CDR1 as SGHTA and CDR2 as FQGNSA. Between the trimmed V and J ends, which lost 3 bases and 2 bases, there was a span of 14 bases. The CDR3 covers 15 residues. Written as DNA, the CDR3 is TGTGCCAGCAGCTTGATAGGGACTCCCGCCTACGAGCAGTACTTC. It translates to CASSLIGTPAYEQYF.

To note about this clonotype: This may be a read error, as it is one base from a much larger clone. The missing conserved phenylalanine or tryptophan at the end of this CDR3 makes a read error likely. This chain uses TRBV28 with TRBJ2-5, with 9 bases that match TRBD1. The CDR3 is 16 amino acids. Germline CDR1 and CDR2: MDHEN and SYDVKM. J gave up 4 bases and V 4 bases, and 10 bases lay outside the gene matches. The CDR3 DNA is TGTGCCAGCAGTTCCCCCCGGGACAGGGAGGGAGAGACCCAGTACATC. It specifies CASSSPRDREGETQYI.

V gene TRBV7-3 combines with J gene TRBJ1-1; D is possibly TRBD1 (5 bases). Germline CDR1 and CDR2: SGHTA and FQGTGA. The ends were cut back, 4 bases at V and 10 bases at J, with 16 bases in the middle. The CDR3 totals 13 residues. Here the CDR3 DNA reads TGTGCCAGCAGCTCCACCGACCCCAGGGCAGCTTTCTTT. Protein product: CASSSTDPRAAFF.

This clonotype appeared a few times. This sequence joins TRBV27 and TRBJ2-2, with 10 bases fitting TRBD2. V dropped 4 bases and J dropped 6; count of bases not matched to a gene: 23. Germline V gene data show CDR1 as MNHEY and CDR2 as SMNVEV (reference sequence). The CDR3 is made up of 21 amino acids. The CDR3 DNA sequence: TGTGCCAGCAGTTCCACCGGGGGAGCGGGGGGGCCGAATGTTCGGGCCGGGGAGCTGTTTTTT. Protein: CASSSTGGAGGPNVRAGELFF.

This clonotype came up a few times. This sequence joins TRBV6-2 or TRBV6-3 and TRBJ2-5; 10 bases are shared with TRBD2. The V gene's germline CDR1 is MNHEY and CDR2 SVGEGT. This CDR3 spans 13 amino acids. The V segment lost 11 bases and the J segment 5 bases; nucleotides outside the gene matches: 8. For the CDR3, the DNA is TGTGCCGCCGCGGGACTAGCGAGGGAGACCCAGTACTTC. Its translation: CAAAGLARETQYF.

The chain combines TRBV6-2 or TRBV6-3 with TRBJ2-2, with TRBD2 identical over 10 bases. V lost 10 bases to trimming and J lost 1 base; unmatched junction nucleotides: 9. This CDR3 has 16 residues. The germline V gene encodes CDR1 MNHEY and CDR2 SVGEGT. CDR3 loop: CANQRGGQRNTGELFF. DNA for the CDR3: TGTGCCAACCAGCGGGGGGGCCAAAGGAACACCGGGGAGCTGTTTTTT.